This TCR beta chain was identified in a study of CD8 T cells in ankylosing spondylitis (TCRdb year 2017). Study-wide context: The study set out to find disease-linked TCR variants by profiling T cell receptor beta repertoires in ankylosing spondylitis patients and healthy donors. The full study cohort comprised some 27 ankylosing spondylitis patients and some 110 healthy donors. Peripheral blood was sampled, and synovial fluid was also collected from ankylosing spondylitis patients.

Sequencer: Illumina HiSeq 2500. TCR beta libraries were prepared by quantitative 5'-RACE with molecular barcodes. Under the source paper's analysis protocol: A new computational method based on a probabilistic model of VDJ rearrangement was used to identify disease-linked TCR variants. Using fastp at Q25 and MiXCR, TCRdb reprocessed the public reads and kept productive beta chains. CDR3 protein sequences are deduplicated, and each keeps its most common genes and DNA. TCRdb assigned the V and J calls; the authors' analysis was not used. This sample comprises about 390,000 distinct CDR3 sequences, around 24% of them detected only once. The ten largest clones represent about 16% of the sample. Remarks on this clonotype: There is no known antigen for this receptor. Within one base of it there is no much larger clone, and no base qualities were kept.

Taken from the germline V gene (reference sequence), the CDR1 and CDR2 loops are LNHNV and YYDKDF. The germline ends are 10 bases apart after V is trimmed by 1 base and J by 0 bases. The CDR3 has 16 amino acids, counting the end cysteine and phenylalanine. CDR3 DNA only is kept here, 48 bases in frame from base 1. The research as a whole found: Some motif variants were previously reported in synovial fluid and blood of reactive arthritis patients, suggesting common disease-initiation mechanisms. A TCR beta motif made up of eight highly homologous amino acid variants appeared to be characteristic of blood from ankylosing spondylitis patients. Significant enrichment of the disease-linked clones was reported in matched synovial fluid samples from ankylosing spondylitis patients. In peripheral blood, the disease-linked clones were found at relatively low frequencies and had a CD8+ phenotype.

This receptor was obtained from a male donor with ankylosing spondylitis. The source material was blood, either unsorted or a sorted T cell fraction (not recorded which). The chain is made from TRBV15 and TRBJ1-3, with the D gene uncertain. The CDR3 has the sequence CATSRGYTVSGNTIYF. Here is the DNA: TGTGCCACCAGCAGAGGGTACACAGTCTCTGGAAACACCATATATTTT.